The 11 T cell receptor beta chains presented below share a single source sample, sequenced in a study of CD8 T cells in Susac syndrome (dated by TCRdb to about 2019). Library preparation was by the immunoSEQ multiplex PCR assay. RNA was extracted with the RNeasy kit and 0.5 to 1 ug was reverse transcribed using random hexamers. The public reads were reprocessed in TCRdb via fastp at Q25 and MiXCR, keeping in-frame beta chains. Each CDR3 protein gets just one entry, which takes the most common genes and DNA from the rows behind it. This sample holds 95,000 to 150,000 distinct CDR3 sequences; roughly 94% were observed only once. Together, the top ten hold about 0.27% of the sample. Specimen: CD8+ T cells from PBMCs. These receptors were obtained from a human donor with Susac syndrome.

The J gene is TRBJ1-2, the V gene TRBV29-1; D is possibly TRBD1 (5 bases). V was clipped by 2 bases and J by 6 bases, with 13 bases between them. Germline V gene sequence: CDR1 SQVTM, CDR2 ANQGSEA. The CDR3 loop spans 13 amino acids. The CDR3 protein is CSVESDEGNGYTF. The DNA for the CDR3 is TGCAGCGTTGAATCGGATGAGGGGAATGGCTACACCTTC.

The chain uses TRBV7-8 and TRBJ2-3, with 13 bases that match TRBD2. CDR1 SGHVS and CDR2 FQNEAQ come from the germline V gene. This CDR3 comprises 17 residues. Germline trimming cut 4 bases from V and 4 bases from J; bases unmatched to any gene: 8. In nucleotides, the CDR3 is TGTGCCAGCAGCTCACTAGCGGGGGGGGCCCGAGCAGATACGCAGTATTTT. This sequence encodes CASSSLAGGARADTQYF. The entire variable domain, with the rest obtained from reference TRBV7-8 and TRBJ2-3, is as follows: GAGVSQSPRYKVAKRGQDVALRCDPISGHVSLFWYQQALGQGPEFLTYFQNEAQLDKSGLPSDRFFAERPEGSVSTLKIQRTQQEDSAVYLCASSSLAGGARADTQYFGPGTRLTVL.

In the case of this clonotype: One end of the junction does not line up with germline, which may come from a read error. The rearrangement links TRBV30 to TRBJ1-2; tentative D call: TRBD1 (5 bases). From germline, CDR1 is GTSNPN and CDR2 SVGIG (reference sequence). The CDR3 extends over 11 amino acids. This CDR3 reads CTWSRGGGYTF. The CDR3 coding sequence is TGTACCTGGAGTCGGGGGGGTGGCTACACCTTC.

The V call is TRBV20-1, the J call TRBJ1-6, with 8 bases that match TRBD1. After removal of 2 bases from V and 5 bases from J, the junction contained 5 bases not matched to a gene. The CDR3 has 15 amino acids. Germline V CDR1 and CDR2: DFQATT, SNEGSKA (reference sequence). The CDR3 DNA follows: TGCAGTGCTAGACCCGGGACAGGTGATAATTCACCCCTCCACTTT. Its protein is CSARPGTGDNSPLHF.

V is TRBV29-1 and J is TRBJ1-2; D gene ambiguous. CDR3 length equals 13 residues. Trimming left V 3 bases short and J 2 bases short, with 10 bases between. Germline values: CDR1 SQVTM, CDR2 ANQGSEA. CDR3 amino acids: CSVDEGWNYGYTF. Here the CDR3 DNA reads TGCAGCGTTGATGAGGGCTGGAACTATGGCTACACCTTC.

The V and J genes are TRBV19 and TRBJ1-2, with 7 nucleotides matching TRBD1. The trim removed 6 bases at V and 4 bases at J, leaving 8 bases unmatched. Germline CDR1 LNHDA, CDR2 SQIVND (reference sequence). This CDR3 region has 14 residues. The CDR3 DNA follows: TGTGCCAGTAGGGGGGACAGACTCTTCTATGGCTACACCTTC. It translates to CASRGDRLFYGYTF.

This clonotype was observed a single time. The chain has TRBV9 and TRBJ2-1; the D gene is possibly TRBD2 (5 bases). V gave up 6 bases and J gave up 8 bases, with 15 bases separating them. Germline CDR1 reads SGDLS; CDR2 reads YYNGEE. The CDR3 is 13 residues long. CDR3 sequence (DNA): TGTGCCAGCAACGTTTCCCCGGGGTATGAGCAGTTCTTC. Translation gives CASNVSPGYEQFF.

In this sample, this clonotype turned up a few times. In DNA, the CDR3 is TGTGCCAGCAGTTTACGGGGCCCCTCCTACAATGAGCAGTTCTTC. It codes for CASSLRGPSYNEQFF. V gene TRBV27 combines with J gene TRBJ2-1; tentatively, D is TRBD1 or TRBD2 (5 bases each). Trimming pared 2 bases from V and 0 bases from J, leaving 8 bases between. Looked up from germline, CDR1 is MNHEY and CDR2 is SMNVEV (reference sequence). There are 15 residues in the CDR3.

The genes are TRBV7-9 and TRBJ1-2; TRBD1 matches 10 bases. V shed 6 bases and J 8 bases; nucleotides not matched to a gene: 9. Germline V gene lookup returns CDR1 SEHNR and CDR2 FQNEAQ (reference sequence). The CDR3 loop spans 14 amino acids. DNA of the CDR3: TGTGCCAGCAGGAGACCCGGGACAGGGGAAGGCTACACCTTC. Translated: CASRRPGTGEGYTF.

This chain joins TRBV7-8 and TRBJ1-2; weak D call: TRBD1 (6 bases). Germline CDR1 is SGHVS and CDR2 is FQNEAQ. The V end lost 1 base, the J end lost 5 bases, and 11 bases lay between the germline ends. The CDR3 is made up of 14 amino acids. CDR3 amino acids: CASSLGTGKYGYTF. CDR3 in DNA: TGTGCCAGCAGCTTAGGTACAGGGAAGTATGGCTACACCTTC.

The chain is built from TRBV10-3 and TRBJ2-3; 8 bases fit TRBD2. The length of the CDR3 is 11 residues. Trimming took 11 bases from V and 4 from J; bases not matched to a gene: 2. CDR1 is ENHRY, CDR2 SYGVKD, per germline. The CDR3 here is CASGGADTQYF. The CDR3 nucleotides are TGTGCCTCCGGGGGGGCAGATACGCAGTATTTT.